This TCR beta chain derives from a study of beta chain features in type 1 diabetes. Study background: In age, gender and cell yields, patients were similar to healthy donors. Study observations and caveats: The similarity of naive, central memory and Treg TCRB repertoires appeared greater among patients than among healthy donors.

The CDR3 spans 19 residues. Germline values: CDR1 MNHEY, CDR2 SMNVEV (reference sequence). The V gene end was trimmed by 2 bases and the J gene end by 6 bases; junction bases not matched to a gene: 9. Note on this clone: The antigen is not known.

Expressed TCRB transcripts were sequenced after all isolated RNA was converted to cDNA. Clones were read by immunoSEQ multiplex PCR, and TCRdb kept only the in-frame ones, dropping some. The table records fewer than 250,000 clones, 11% to 15% of them present only once. The specimen sequenced was naive CD4+ T cells from blood. The J gene is TRBJ2-2, the V gene TRBV27; 16 bases map to TRBD2. This sequence was found in a woman aged 40 to 49 in good health. CDR3 loop: CASSLPGLAGGPWPGELFF. The CDR3 DNA sequence: TGTGCCAGCAGTTTACCGGGACTAGCGGGGGGGCCTTGGCCCGGGGAGCTGTTTTTT.